The 14 T cell receptor beta chains listed next were all sequenced from one sample in a study of cytomegalovirus exposure and HLA in healthy donors. Vbeta (60) and Jbeta (13) primers were used in the PCR. TCRdb's copy holds only in-frame clones and misses some; the assay was immunoSEQ multiplex PCR. The table records approximately 150,000 clones, 80% of them present only once. The sample consisted of PBMCs. These receptor sequences come from a young man in good health and CMV-seropositive.

This clone has just one count. The chain uses TRBV15 and TRBJ1-2, with D perhaps TRBD1 (5 bases). The CDR3 is 16 amino acids. Germline values: CDR1 LNHNV, CDR2 YYDKDF (reference sequence). The V gene lost 0 bases and the J gene lost 3 bases, with 14 bases spanning the gap. The CDR3 region is CATSRDSGLRDYGYTF. The CDR3 DNA reads TGTGCCACCAGCAGAGATTCGGGACTCAGGGACTATGGCTACACCTTC.

The chain joins TRBV11-1 to TRBJ1-3; the D is unclear. Per germline, CDR1 SGHAT and CDR2 FQDESV (reference sequence). The CDR3 is 12 amino acids. The V and J ends lost 5 bases and 5 bases respectively, with 7 bases between them. CDR3 region: CASSQMRNTIYF. The CDR3 bases are TGTGCCAGCAGCCAGATGAGAAACACCATATATTTT. Looking up the rest from reference TRBV11-1 and TRBJ1-3 gives the full variable domain: EAEVAQSPRYKITEKSQAVAFWCDPISGHATLYWYRQILGQGPELLVQFQDESVVDDSQLPKDRFSAERLKGVDSTLKIQPAELGDSAMYLCASSQMRNTIYFGEGSWLTVV.

The rearrangement joins TRBV5-6 to TRBJ1-6; maybe TRBD1 (5 bases). The CDR3 is 17 amino acids. V lost 3 bases and J 5 bases, leaving 18 bases between the germline ends. Germline V gene sequence: CDR1 SGHDT, CDR2 YYEEEE. The CDR3 region has the DNA TGTGCCAGCAGCTCCCCGGGGGTTCTAGGACATAATTCACCCCTCCACTTT. Encoded protein: CASSSPGVLGHNSPLHF.

V and J are TRBV13 and TRBJ1-5; maybe TRBD1 (5 bases). Germline CDR1 is PRHDT and CDR2 is FYEKMQ (reference sequence). The V end lost 5 bases, the J end lost 4 bases, and 12 bases lay between the germline ends. The CDR3 runs 14 residues. CDR3 protein: CASSDSRGNQPQHF. The CDR3 DNA reads TGTGCCAGCAGCGACAGCCGCGGAAATCAGCCCCAGCATTTT.

The rearrangement links TRBV9 to TRBJ2-3; no definite D call. V lost 4 bases to trimming and J lost 2 bases, with 11 bases between them. This CDR3 has 14 residues. Germline-derived CDR1 and CDR2 are SGDLS and YYNGEE. The CDR3 is CASSLTRYTDTQYF. CDR3 coding DNA: TGTGCCAGCAGCCTCACTCGCTACACAGATACGCAGTATTTT.

The gene calls are TRBV29-1 and TRBJ2-2, with TRBD1 matching over 7 bases. CDR3 length equals 16 residues. The V segment lost 5 bases and the J segment 0 bases; nucleotides outside the gene matches: 9. Germline values: CDR1 SQVTM, CDR2 ANQGSEA. The CDR3 region has the DNA TGCAGCGTTCGGCCGGGACAGAGTTCGAACACCGGGGAGCTGTTTTTT. Its protein product is CSVRPGQSSNTGELFF.

This clone was found once. The V call is TRBV5-8, the J call TRBJ2-2; D unresolved. Between the trimmed V and J ends, which lost 5 bases and 2 bases, there was a span of 13 bases. The CDR3 totals 15 residues. The germline V gene has CDR1 SGHTS and CDR2 YDEGEE. For the CDR3, the DNA is TGTGCCAGCAGGCTGAGAGGCAGAAACACCGGGGAGCTGTTTTTT. It yields the protein CASRLRGRNTGELFF.

The V and J genes are TRBV10-3 and TRBJ2-7, with D uncertain. The V gene's germline CDR1 is ENHRY and CDR2 SYGVKD. The CDR3 sequence is 16 residues long. Trimming shortened V by 6 bases and J by 0 bases, and 18 bases separated the two germline ends. In DNA, the CDR3 is TGTGCCATCAGGAAGACGAACAACAGAAGCTCCTACGAGCAGTACTTC. Encoded protein: CAIRKTNNRSSYEQYF.

The V and J genes are TRBV4-2 and TRBJ2-1; possible D gene TRBD2, 6 bases. The CDR3 spans 13 residues. Germline V gene data show CDR1 as LGHNA and CDR2 as YNFKEQ. The ends were cut back, 1 base at V and 7 bases at J, with 8 bases in the middle. This CDR3 is CASSQAGGNEQFF. The CDR3, as DNA: TGTGCCAGCAGCCAAGCTGGGGGGAATGAGCAGTTCTTC.

V is TRBV11-2 and J is TRBJ2-1; no clear D gene. This CDR3 contains 16 residues. The germline V gene has CDR1 SGHAT and CDR2 FQNNGV. V lost 1 base and J 4 bases, leaving 14 bases between the germline ends. The chain's CDR3 is CASSLVSSTSYNEQFF. The CDR3 DNA follows: TGTGCCAGCAGCTTAGTGTCTTCGACAAGTTACAATGAGCAGTTCTTC.

This clone has only a few counts. The gene calls are TRBV5-6 and TRBJ2-3; TRBD2 matches 7 bases. The ends lost 3 bases at V and 0 bases at J; junction bases unmatched: 4. CDR3 length equals 15 residues. Looked up from germline, CDR1 is SGHDT and CDR2 is YYEEEE. The CDR3 DNA reads TGTGCCAGCAGCTACTCTAGCGGTAGCACAGATACGCAGTATTTT. The encoded protein is CASSYSSGSTDTQYF.

The rearrangement links TRBV15 to TRBJ2-7; a possible D gene is TRBD1 (5 bases). V was cut by 2 bases and J by 1 base, with 9 bases left in between. CDR3 size: 14 residues. Germline assignment: CDR1 LNHNV and CDR2 YYDKDF (reference sequence). The CDR3 DNA follows: TGTGCCACCAGCAGACCAGGGCGATCCTACGAGCAGTACTTC. Residues: CATSRPGRSYEQYF.

This sequence joins TRBV13 and TRBJ2-3, with 9 nucleotides matching TRBD2. V lost 4 bases to trimming and J lost 3 bases; unmatched junction nucleotides: 11. Germline values: CDR1 PRHDT, CDR2 FYEKMQ (reference sequence). The CDR3 length is 17 residues. CDR3 bases: TGTGCCAGCAGCTGGGGGCTTAGCGGGAGTTTGACAGATACGCAGTATTTT. Its translation: CASSWGLSGSLTDTQYF.

The V gene is TRBV13, the J gene TRBJ1-1; D gene uncertain. Between the trimmed V and J ends, which lost 5 bases and 10 bases, there was a span of 11 bases. The CDR3 has 11 amino acids. Germline CDR1 reads PRHDT; CDR2 reads FYEKMQ (reference sequence). CDR3 residues: CASSGNRVAFF. The DNA of the CDR3 is TGTGCCAGCAGCGGAAATCGGGTAGCTTTCTTT. The whole variable domain, filled in from reference TRBV13 and TRBJ1-1, reads AAGVIQSPRHLIKEKRETATLKCYPIPRHDTVYWYQQGPGQDPQFLISFYEKMQSDKGSIPDRFSAQQFSDYHSELNMSSLELGDSALYFCASSGNRVAFFGQGTRLTVV.